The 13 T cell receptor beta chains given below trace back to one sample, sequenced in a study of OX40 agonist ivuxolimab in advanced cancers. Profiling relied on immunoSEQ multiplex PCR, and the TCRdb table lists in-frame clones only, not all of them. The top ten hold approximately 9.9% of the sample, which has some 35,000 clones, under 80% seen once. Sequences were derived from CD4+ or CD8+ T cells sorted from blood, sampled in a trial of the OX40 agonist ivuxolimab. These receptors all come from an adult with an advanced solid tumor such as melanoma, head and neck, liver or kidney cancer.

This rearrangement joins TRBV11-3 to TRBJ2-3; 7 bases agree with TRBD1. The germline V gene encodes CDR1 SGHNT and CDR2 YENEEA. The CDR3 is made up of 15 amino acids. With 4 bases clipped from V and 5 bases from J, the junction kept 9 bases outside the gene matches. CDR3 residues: CASSSQGVEVDTQYF. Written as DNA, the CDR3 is TGTGCCAGCAGCTCGCAGGGGGTAGAGGTAGATACGCAGTATTTT.

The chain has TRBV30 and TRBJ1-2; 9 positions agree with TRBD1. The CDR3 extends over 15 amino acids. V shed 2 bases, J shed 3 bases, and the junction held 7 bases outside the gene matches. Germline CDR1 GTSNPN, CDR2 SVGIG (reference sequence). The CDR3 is CAWSSKGQGYYGYTF. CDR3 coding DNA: TGTGCCTGGAGTTCTAAGGGACAGGGATACTATGGCTACACCTTC.

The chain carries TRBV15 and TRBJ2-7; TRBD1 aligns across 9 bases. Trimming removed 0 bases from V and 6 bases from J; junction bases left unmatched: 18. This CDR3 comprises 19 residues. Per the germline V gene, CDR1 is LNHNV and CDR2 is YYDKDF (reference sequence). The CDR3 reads CATSRDTPIGRDRVGEQYF. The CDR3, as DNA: TGTGCCACCAGCAGAGACACACCTATTGGCCGGGACAGGGTAGGCGAGCAGTACTTC.

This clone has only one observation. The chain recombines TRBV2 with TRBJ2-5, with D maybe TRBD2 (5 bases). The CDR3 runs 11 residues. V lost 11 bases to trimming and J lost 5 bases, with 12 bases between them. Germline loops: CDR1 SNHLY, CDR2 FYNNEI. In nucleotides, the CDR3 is TGTGCCGGGAGTTGGAGTGAGACCCAGTACTTC. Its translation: CAGSWSETQYF.

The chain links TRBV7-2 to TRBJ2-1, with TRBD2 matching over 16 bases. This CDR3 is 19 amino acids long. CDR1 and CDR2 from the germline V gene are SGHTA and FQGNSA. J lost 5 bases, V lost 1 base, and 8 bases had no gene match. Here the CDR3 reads CASSLGKGLAGGRDNEQFF. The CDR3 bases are TGTGCCAGCAGCTTAGGGAAGGGACTAGCGGGGGGGCGTGACAATGAGCAGTTCTTC.

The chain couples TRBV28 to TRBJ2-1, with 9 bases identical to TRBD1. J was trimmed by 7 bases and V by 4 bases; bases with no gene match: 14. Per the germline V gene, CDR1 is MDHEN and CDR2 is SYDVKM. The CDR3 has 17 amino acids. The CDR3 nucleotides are TGTGCCAGCAGTTCAGCAATAAACAGGGGGCTTCAGAATGAGCAGTTCTTC. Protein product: CASSSAINRGLQNEQFF. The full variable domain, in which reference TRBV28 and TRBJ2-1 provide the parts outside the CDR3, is DVKVTQSSRYLVKRTGEKVFLECVQDMDHENMFWYRQDPGLGLRLIYFSYDVKMKEKGDIPEGYSVSREKKERFSLILESASTNQTSMYLCASSSAINRGLQNEQFFGPGTRLTVL.

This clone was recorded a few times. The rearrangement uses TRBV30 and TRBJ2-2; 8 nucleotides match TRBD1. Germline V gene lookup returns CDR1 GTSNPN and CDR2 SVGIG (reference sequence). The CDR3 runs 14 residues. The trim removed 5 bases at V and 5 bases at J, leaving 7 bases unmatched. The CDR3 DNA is TGTGCCTGGGGTGGACAGGGTGGGACCGGGGAGCTGTTTTTT. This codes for CAWGGQGGTGELFF.

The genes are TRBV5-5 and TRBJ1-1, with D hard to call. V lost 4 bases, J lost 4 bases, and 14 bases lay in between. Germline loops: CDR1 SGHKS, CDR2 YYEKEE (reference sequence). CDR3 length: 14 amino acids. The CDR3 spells CASSVPGRPTEAFF. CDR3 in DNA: TGTGCCAGCAGCGTACCGGGCCGACCCACTGAAGCTTTCTTT.

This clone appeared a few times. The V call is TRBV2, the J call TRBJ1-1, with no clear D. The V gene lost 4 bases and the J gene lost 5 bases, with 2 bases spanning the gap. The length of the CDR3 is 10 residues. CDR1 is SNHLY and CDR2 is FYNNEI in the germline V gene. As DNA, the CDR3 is TGTGCCAGCAGTGGAACTGAAGCTTTCTTT. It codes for CASSGTEAFF.

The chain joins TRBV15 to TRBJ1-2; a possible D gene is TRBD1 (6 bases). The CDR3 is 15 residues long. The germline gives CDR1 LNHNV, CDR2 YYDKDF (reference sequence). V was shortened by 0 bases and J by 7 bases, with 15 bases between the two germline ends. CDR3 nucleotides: TGTGCCACCAGCAGAGATAAGCGGGGACACGGTGGCTACACCTTC. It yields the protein CATSRDKRGHGGYTF.

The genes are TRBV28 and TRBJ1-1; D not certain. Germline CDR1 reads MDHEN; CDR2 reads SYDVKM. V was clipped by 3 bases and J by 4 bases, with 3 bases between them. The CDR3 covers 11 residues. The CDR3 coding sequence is TGTGCCAGCAGTTTTTTCACTGAAGCTTTCTTT. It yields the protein CASSFFTEAFF.

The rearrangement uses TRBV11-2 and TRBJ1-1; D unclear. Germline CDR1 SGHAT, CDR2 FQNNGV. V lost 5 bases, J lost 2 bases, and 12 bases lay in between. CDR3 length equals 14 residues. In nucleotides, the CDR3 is TGTGCCAGCAGCAAAAACCTGGGAAACACTGAAGCTTTCTTT. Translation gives CASSKNLGNTEAFF.

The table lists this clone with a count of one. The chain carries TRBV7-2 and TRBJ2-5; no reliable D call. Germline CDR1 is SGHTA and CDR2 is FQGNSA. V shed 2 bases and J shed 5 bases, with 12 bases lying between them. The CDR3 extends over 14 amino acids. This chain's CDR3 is CASSLIVDEETQYF. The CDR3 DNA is TGTGCCAGCAGCTTAATTGTGGATGAGGAGACCCAGTACTTC.